Listed here are 26 T cell receptor beta chains from one sample, sequenced in a study of metastatic and nonmetastatic thyroid tumors. The entire patient cohort was treatment-naive prior to thyroid surgery. MiXCR reprocessed the PCR reads for TCRdb. The sample consists of some 13,000 clones, about a quarter of them appearing once. Sequencing was done on a sample of tumor tissue. The source of these receptors is a female donor with papillary thyroid cancer or a benign thyroid nodule (not recorded which). Some clones in this sample may be carry-over from other donors' samples.

By share, this clone counts as medium-sized (0.01 to 0.1%). Other DNA sequences from this sample encode an identical CDR3 as well. V usage is TRBV28 and J usage is TRBJ1-2, with a weak D call TRBD1 (6 bases). V was trimmed by 6 bases and J by 11 bases, leaving 22 bases between them. This CDR3 contains 14 residues. CDR1 MDHEN and CDR2 SYDVKM come from the germline V gene. DNA for the CDR3: TGTGCCAGCAGCCAGACATCCTCAGACAGGCAGTACACCTTC. Translated, it gives CASSQTSSDRQYTF.

V usage is TRBV12-3 or TRBV12-4 and J usage is TRBJ1-6; no definite D call. Trimming stripped 3 bases from V and 10 bases from J, with 10 bases between. The CDR3 runs 13 residues. As DNA, the CDR3 is TGTGCCAGCAGTTTGGGGTTCAAGTCACCCCTCCACTTT. The encoded protein is CASSLGFKSPLHF.

In this sample, this clone turned up a few times. This chain uses TRBV19 with TRBJ2-1; the D is unclear. There are 14 residues in the CDR3. CDR1 and CDR2 from the germline V gene are LNHDA and SQIVND (reference sequence). V lost 8 bases to trimming and J lost 5 bases, with 16 bases between them. CDR3 nucleotides: TGTGCCAGTTCCCCTCTTGGGCGGCACAATGAGCAGTTCTTC. Its translation: CASSPLGRHNEQFF.

This clone appeared many times. This rearrangement joins TRBV10-3 to TRBJ2-5; possible D gene TRBD2, 5 bases. The V gene lost 2 bases and the J gene lost 0 bases, with 10 bases spanning the gap. The V gene's germline CDR1 is ENHRY and CDR2 SYGVKD. The CDR3 loop spans 15 amino acids. In DNA, the CDR3 is TGTGCCATCAGTGAGAGCAAGCGGTACCAAGAGACCCAGTACTTC. Its translation is CAISESKRYQETQYF.

This clone was seen a handful of times. V gene TRBV27 combines with J gene TRBJ2-7; the match to TRBD2 covers 7 bases. The length of the CDR3 is 15 residues. V lost 11 bases and J lost 1; bases outside the gene matches: 14. Germline values: CDR1 MNHEY, CDR2 SMNVEV (reference sequence). The CDR3 region is CARQPAGATSYEQYF. DNA of the CDR3: TGTGCCCGGCAACCGGCGGGAGCCACTTCCTACGAGCAGTACTTC.

By its share, this clone is medium-sized (0.01 to 0.1%). This chain links TRBV6-5 with TRBJ2-1; D is tentatively TRBD1 or TRBD2 (5 bases each). The V and J ends lost 2 bases and 7 bases respectively, with 9 bases between them. Per germline, CDR1 MNHEY and CDR2 SVGAGI. The CDR3 is 13 residues long. CDR3 residues: CASSYGGPNEQFF. The CDR3 DNA reads TGTGCCAGCAGTTACGGGGGTCCAAATGAGCAGTTCTTC.

The chain links TRBV20-1 to TRBJ2-3; D is perhaps TRBD2 (5 bases). Germline CDR1 reads DFQATT; CDR2 reads SNEGSKA (reference sequence). V was trimmed by 0 bases and J by 1 base, leaving 14 bases between them. The CDR3 extends over 16 amino acids. For the CDR3, the DNA is TGCAGTGCTAGAGATAGCGCTAGTGGGGGCACAGATACGCAGTATTTT. Amino acids: CSARDSASGGTDTQYF.

Only a few counts were recorded for this clone. The chain employs TRBV2 and TRBJ2-7, with D possibly matching TRBD1 (7 bases). Looked up from germline, CDR1 is SNHLY and CDR2 is FYNNEI. This CDR3 region has 13 residues. V lost 5 bases, J lost 8 bases, and 16 bases lay in between. CDR3 protein: CASSRRGQPKQYF. CDR3 in DNA: TGTGCCAGCAGTCGGAGGGGGCAACCGAAGCAGTACTTC. Looking up the rest from reference TRBV2 and TRBJ2-7 gives the full variable domain: EPEVTQTPSHQVTQMGQEVILRCVPISNHLYFYWYRQILGQKVEFLVSFYNNEISEKSEIFDDQFSVERPDGSNFTLKIRSTKLEDSAMYFCASSRRGQPKQYFGPGTRLTVT.

The chain has TRBV18 and TRBJ2-7; TRBD2 agrees at 8 bases. CDR1 is KGHSH, CDR2 LQKENI, per germline. V lost 6 bases to trimming and J lost 6 bases; unmatched junction nucleotides: 10. This CDR3 spans 14 amino acids. The CDR3: CASSLSGLAGEQYF. Here the CDR3 DNA reads TGTGCCAGCTCTCTCAGCGGACTAGCTGGCGAGCAGTACTTC.

This clone is medium-sized by share. In nucleotides, the CDR3 is TGTGCCAGCAGTTTAGGCGGGGAGCAGTACTTC. Its protein is CASSLGGEQYF. The gene calls are TRBV27 and TRBJ2-7; tentative D call: TRBD2 (5 bases). The CDR3 sequence is 11 residues long. The germline V and J ends were trimmed by 2 bases and 7 bases, with 6 bases remaining between them. From germline, CDR1 is MNHEY and CDR2 SMNVEV (reference sequence).

This clone is classed as medium-sized. The rearrangement links TRBV12-3 or TRBV12-4 to TRBJ1-6, with D possibly being TRBD1 (5 bases). The CDR3 length is 14 residues. V shed 4 bases and J shed 5 bases, with 9 bases lying between them. The CDR3 sequence is CASSWGGDNSPLHF. For the CDR3, the DNA is TGTGCCAGCAGTTGGGGGGGGGATAATTCACCCCTCCACTTT.

This clone was seen many times. Distinct nucleotide sequences in the sample also encode this CDR3. V gene TRBV6-1 combines with J gene TRBJ2-5, with 15 bases that match TRBD2. The CDR3 extends over 17 amino acids. Per the germline V gene, CDR1 is MNHNS and CDR2 is SASEGT. V shed 7 bases and J 4 bases; nucleotides not matched to a gene: 10. The DNA of the CDR3 is TGTGCCAGCACCACTGGACTAGCGGGAGGGCGGCGAGAGACCCAGTACTTC. This translates into CASTTGLAGGRRETQYF.

This chain uses TRBV28 with TRBJ2-7; TRBD1 might be the D (6 bases). The CDR3 sequence is 12 residues long. The V end lost 6 bases, the J end lost 2 bases, and 8 bases lay between the germline ends. The germline gives CDR1 MDHEN, CDR2 SYDVKM. The CDR3 loop reads CASRDRPYEQYF. DNA of the CDR3: TGTGCCAGCAGGGACAGACCCTACGAGCAGTACTTC.

The chain joins TRBV24-1 to TRBJ1-2; no clear D gene. Germline-derived CDR1 and CDR2 are KGHDR and SFDVKD. V shed 5 bases and J shed 7 bases, with 16 bases lying between them. The length of the CDR3 is 14 residues. CDR3 loop: CATSGSGRLGGYTF. DNA of the CDR3: TGTGCCACCAGTGGTTCGGGGAGGCTTGGTGGCTACACCTTC.

The V and J genes are TRBV5-1 and TRBJ2-7; tentative D call: TRBD1 (6 bases). CDR3 length: 18 amino acids. Germline-derived CDR1 and CDR2 are SGHRS and YFSETQ. Trimming stripped 1 base from V and 7 bases from J, with 27 bases between. The CDR3, as DNA: TGCGCCAGCAGCTTGATGGATAGGCTAGCAGCAGGGGTTGTGGAGCAGTACTTC. Residues: CASSLMDRLAAGVVEQYF.

This clone is medium-sized in the sample. V and J are TRBV5-1 and TRBJ2-7; D is possibly TRBD1 or TRBD2 (6 bases each). CDR1 and CDR2 from the germline V gene are SGHRS and YFSETQ. The CDR3 length is 13 residues. Trimming took 3 bases from V and 6 from J, leaving 13 bases between them. The CDR3 sequence: CASSSVTGAEQYF. In DNA form, the CDR3 reads TGCGCCAGCAGCTCCGTTACGGGGGCCGAGCAGTACTTC.

This clone was seen at least ten times. The V call is TRBV7-2, the J call TRBJ2-5; possible D gene TRBD1, 6 bases. Trimming left V 5 bases short and J 2 bases short, with 15 bases between. The CDR3 contains 15 residues. Germline assignment: CDR1 SGHTA and CDR2 FQGNSA. The DNA for the CDR3 is TGTGCCAGCAGCCGAAAGGCAGGGGAACAAGAGACCCAGTACTTC. It codes for CASSRKAGEQETQYF.

This clone appeared a few times. V is TRBV7-3 and J is TRBJ2-5, with TRBD2 matching over 7 bases. V dropped 5 bases and J dropped 5; count of bases not matched to a gene: 8. Per the germline V gene, CDR1 is SGHTA and CDR2 is FQGTGA. The CDR3 runs 14 residues. CDR3 DNA: TGTGCCAGCAGCCTCACTAGCGCGTCCGAGACCCAGTACTTC. Amino acid sequence: CASSLTSASETQYF.

This clone was picked up many times. With a much larger clone just one base away, this may be a read error. Different DNA sequences within this sample yield the same CDR3. The chain carries TRBV10-1 and TRBJ2-4; TRBD1 matches 7 bases. Per the germline V gene, CDR1 is WNHNN and CDR2 is SYGVQD (reference sequence). The V gene end was trimmed by 6 bases and the J gene end by 12 bases; junction bases not matched to a gene: 14. CDR3 length: 14 amino acids. CDR3 DNA: TGCGCCAGCAGCCCAACAGGGGCCGGGTACACTCAGTACTTC. Protein sequence: CASSPTGAGYTQYF.

This clone is large. The chain links TRBV2 to TRBJ2-7; 10 nucleotides agree with TRBD2. Trimming at V came to 2 bases and at J to 3 bases, leaving 7 bases not matched to a gene. CDR1 is SNHLY and CDR2 is FYNNEI in the germline V gene. The CDR3 is 16 residues long. The CDR3 reads CASSEFRGLAIYEQYF. CDR3 coding DNA: TGTGCCAGCAGTGAATTTAGGGGACTAGCGATCTACGAGCAGTACTTC. The full variable domain, its missing parts supplied by reference TRBV2 and TRBJ2-7, is EPEVTQTPSHQVTQMGQEVILRCVPISNHLYFYWYRQILGQKVEFLVSFYNNEISEKSEIFDDQFSVERPDGSNFTLKIRSTKLEDSAMYFCASSEFRGLAIYEQYFGPGTRLTVT.

In its sample, this clone was seen once. The V and J genes are TRBV2 and TRBJ1-5, with D possibly being TRBD1 (5 bases). CDR1 SNHLY and CDR2 FYNNEI come from the germline V gene. The CDR3 runs to 14 residues. V was pared by 4 bases and J by 4 bases, with 11 bases between. The CDR3 spells CASSAGRLNQPQHF. As DNA, the CDR3 is TGTGCCAGCAGTGCGGGACGACTTAATCAGCCCCAGCATTTT.

Sample share makes this clone medium-sized (0.01 to 0.1%). The chain recombines TRBV7-2 with TRBJ2-2, with 12 nucleotides matching TRBD2. CDR1 and CDR2 (germline): SGHTA, FQGNSA. The CDR3 spans 18 residues. J lost 5 bases, V lost 5 bases, and 12 bases had no gene match. As DNA, the CDR3 is TGTGCCAGCAGCCAGACTAGCGGGAGTTTTCATGGTACCGGGGAGCTGTTTTTT. This encodes CASSQTSGSFHGTGELFF.

This clone was seen many times. The gene calls are TRBV15 and TRBJ2-1; TRBD2 agrees at 8 bases. Germline CDR1 reads LNHNV; CDR2 reads YYDKDF (reference sequence). The CDR3 is made up of 16 amino acids. Trimming removed 0 bases from V and 10 bases from J; junction bases left unmatched: 11. The CDR3 region has the DNA TGTGCCACCAGCAGAGAGGCGGGAGGACGAATAAGGGAGCAGTTCTTC. Translation: CATSREAGGRIREQFF.

This clone is categorized as medium-sized. The chain employs TRBV3-1 and TRBJ1-6; D gene ambiguous. There are 14 residues in the CDR3. V was cut by 7 bases and J by 5 bases, with 12 bases left in between. Germline V CDR1 and CDR2: LGHDT, YNNKEL (reference sequence). The CDR3 here is CASTLGNNNSPLHF. The CDR3 coding sequence is TGTGCCAGCACCCTTGGGAACAATAATTCACCCCTCCACTTT.

This rearrangement joins TRBV19 to TRBJ2-1; TRBD2 might be the D (5 bases). The V end lost 9 bases, the J end lost 5 bases, and 11 bases lay between the germline ends. There are 12 residues in the CDR3. CDR1 LNHDA and CDR2 SQIVND come from the germline V gene (reference sequence). The CDR3 sequence is CASSWTDNEQFF. CDR3 bases: TGTGCCAGCAGCTGGACTGACAATGAGCAGTTCTTC.

V usage is TRBV4-2 and J usage is TRBJ2-1; 9 nucleotides match TRBD2. The germline V gene has CDR1 LGHNA and CDR2 YNFKEQ. Trimming cost V 0 bases and J 4 bases; bases outside gene matches: 7. The CDR3 contains 17 residues. The CDR3 coding sequence is TGTGCCAGCAGCCAAGATCTGCCAGCGGGAGGATACAATGAGCAGTTCTTC. Protein sequence: CASSQDLPAGGYNEQFF.